A single sample is the source of the 24 T cell receptor beta chains below, sequenced in a study of T cells in Graves' hyperthyroidism and ophthalmopathy. Amplification yielded TCR beta CDR3 regions, with RNA transcripts as the source. Carried out on the TCR CDR3, a first-round RT-PCR used the HTBI primer set. TCRdb used MiXCR to reprocess the multiplex PCR reads, holding one entry per CDR3 protein. Of some 620,000 distinct CDR3 sequences listed, 15% to 20% are singletons. Sequencing used blood. These TCRs come from a woman aged 25 to 39 with Graves' hyperthyroidism.

There are many counts of this clonotype. CDR3 in amino acids: CASSGGQNTEAFF. CDR3 DNA sequence: TGTGCCAGCTCAGGAGGTCAGAACACTGAAGCTTTCTTT. The J gene is TRBJ1-1, the V gene TRBV18; D not certain. This CDR3 is built from 13 residues. The V end lost 5 bases, the J end lost 1 base, and 8 bases lay between the germline ends. The germline CDR1 and CDR2 sequences are KGHSH and LQKENI.

This clonotype turned up a few times. This chain connects TRBV6-9 to TRBJ1-6, with 8 bases identical to TRBD1. J was trimmed by 6 bases and V by 4 bases; bases with no gene match: 5. The CDR3 runs 15 residues. Germline loops: CDR1 MNHGY, CDR2 SVAAGI. The CDR3 nucleotides read TGTGCCAGCAGTTCCCCCGACAGGGGTAATTCACCCCTCCACTTT. This codes for CASSSPDRGNSPLHF.

For this clonotype: One junction end disagrees with the germline gene, perhaps due to a read error. The genes are TRBV12-3 or TRBV12-4 and TRBJ2-2; a possible D gene is TRBD2 (6 bases). This CDR3 contains 14 residues. CDR3 amino acids: CASGFTGTLGELFF. The CDR3 bases are TGTGCCAGCGGTTTTACCGGGACTCTCGGGGAGCTGTTTTTT.

This clonotype was found a few times. The chain carries TRBV6-1 and TRBJ1-3, with D tentatively TRBD1 (5 bases). Germline CDR1 MNHNS, CDR2 SASEGT. CDR3 size: 13 residues. V was shortened by 8 bases and J by 4 bases, with 12 bases between the two germline ends. The CDR3 DNA is TGTGCCAGCTGGGAGGGACGAGGAAACACCATATATTTT. This encodes CASWEGRGNTIYF.

The rearrangement uses TRBV6-1 and TRBJ2-5; 7 bases are shared with TRBD1. Germline CDR1 reads MNHNS; CDR2 reads SASEGT. The CDR3 sequence is 12 residues long. The J segment lost 5 bases and the V segment lost 10 bases, leaving 7 bases of the junction unmatched. The CDR3 DNA reads as TGTGCCACATCATGGGACAGCGAGACCCAGTACTTC. Translation gives CATSWDSETQYF.

This clonotype has a handful of counts. A single base separates this from a much larger clone, so it may be a read error. The chain employs TRBV28 and TRBJ2-1; TRBD1 or TRBD2 may be the D gene (5 bases each). The CDR3 loop spans 15 amino acids. Trimming took 5 bases from V and 6 from J, leaving 17 bases between them. CDR1 and CDR2 from the germline V gene are MDHEN and SYDVKM. CDR3 in DNA: TGTGCCAGCAGTGGAACCGGGGCAAGCTCCAATGAGCAGTTCTTC. This gives the protein CASSGTGASSNEQFF.

This clonotype was seen repeatedly, ten times or more. For the CDR3, the DNA is TGTGCCAGCCGCGGGGCGTTAGCGGGAATCATCACAGATACGCAGTATTTT. This sequence encodes CASRGALAGIITDTQYF. This chain joins TRBV2 and TRBJ2-3; 8 bases fit TRBD2. The CDR3 spans 17 residues. V lost 8 bases, J lost 2 bases, and 15 bases stayed unmatched. Germline-derived CDR1 and CDR2 are SNHLY and FYNNEI.

This clonotype was found many times. The genes are TRBV11-2 and TRBJ2-7; TRBD1 might be the D (6 bases). Germline CDR1 SGHAT, CDR2 FQNNGV. V was pared by 0 bases and J by 4 bases, with 13 bases between. The CDR3 covers 15 residues. The CDR3 here is CASSLDLIGGYEQYF. The CDR3 region has the DNA TGTGCCAGCAGCTTAGACCTGATAGGGGGATACGAGCAGTACTTC.

The chain has TRBV6-1 and TRBJ1-2; no clear D gene. The V end was cut by 7 bases, the J end by 8 bases, with 14 bases between. This CDR3 has 12 residues. Germline values: CDR1 MNHNS, CDR2 SASEGT. CDR3 protein: CASTQSGSGYTF. The CDR3 nucleotides are TGTGCCAGCACCCAGTCCGGGTCGGGCTACACCTTC.

The rearrangement uses TRBV9 and TRBJ2-7; D is possibly TRBD1 (6 bases). The germline V and J ends were trimmed by 0 bases and 3 bases, with 13 bases remaining between them. The CDR3 contains 15 residues. Germline-derived CDR1 and CDR2 are SGDLS and YYNGEE. CDR3 residues: CASSVGSRGFYEQYF. The CDR3 nucleotides read TGTGCCAGCAGCGTAGGGTCCAGGGGATTCTACGAGCAGTACTTC.

This sequence joins TRBV28 and TRBJ2-3, with 8 bases aligning to TRBD1. CDR1 is MDHEN, CDR2 SYDVKM, per germline. Trimming at V came to 5 bases and at J to 1 base, leaving 11 bases not matched to a gene. The CDR3 totals 17 residues. The CDR3 loop reads CASSLHGAGQGTDTQYF. CDR3 coding DNA: TGTGCCAGCAGTCTCCATGGGGCGGGACAGGGCACAGATACGCAGTATTTT.

This clonotype was found many times. The gene calls are TRBV7-2 and TRBJ1-4; TRBD1 might be the D (5 bases). CDR3 size: 14 residues. V lost 5 bases and J lost 5, with 12 bases in between. Germline V gives CDR1 SGHTA, CDR2 FQGNSA. CDR3 coding DNA: TGTGCCAGCAGCCCGGGACTGCTAAATGAAAAACTGTTTTTT. Its protein is CASSPGLLNEKLFF.

There are many counts of this clonotype. The chain has TRBV11-1 and TRBJ1-1; TRBD1 matches at 11 bases. This CDR3 is built from 16 residues. Germline V gene lookup returns CDR1 SGHAT and CDR2 FQDESV (reference sequence). Trimming removed 2 bases from V and 2 bases from J; junction bases left unmatched: 4. The CDR3 here is CASSLWTGGFNTEAFF. In DNA form, the CDR3 reads TGTGCCAGCAGCTTATGGACAGGGGGCTTTAACACTGAAGCTTTCTTT.

This clonotype was recorded many times. This rearrangement joins TRBV6-1 to TRBJ2-3; the match to TRBD2 covers 13 bases. Germline trimming cut 5 bases from V and 0 bases from J; bases unmatched to any gene: 5. Germline V CDR1 and CDR2: MNHNS, SASEGT. The CDR3 is 17 residues long. CDR3 sequence (DNA): TGTGCCAGCAGTAGGCGGACTAGCGGGGGTAGCACAGATACGCAGTATTTT. Translated, it gives CASSRRTSGGSTDTQYF.

The genes are TRBV18 and TRBJ2-7; 9 nucleotides line up with TRBD1. The ends lost 0 bases at V and 5 bases at J; junction bases unmatched: 5. Germline V gives CDR1 KGHSH, CDR2 LQKENI. The CDR3 is 15 residues long. The CDR3 reads CASSPPGQGVHEQYF. DNA of the CDR3: TGTGCCAGCTCACCACCGGGACAGGGAGTTCACGAGCAGTACTTC.

This clonotype has a count of ten or more. This sequence joins TRBV19 and TRBJ2-3; 8 nucleotides agree with TRBD2. The CDR3 is 14 residues long. The trim removed 9 bases at V and 3 bases at J, leaving 8 bases unmatched. CDR1 and CDR2 from the germline V gene are LNHDA and SQIVND (reference sequence). CDR3 region: CASRPGLGTDTQYF. CDR3 nucleotides: TGTGCCAGCAGGCCGGGACTAGGGACAGATACGCAGTATTTT.

Only a few counts were recorded for this clonotype. V gene TRBV27 combines with J gene TRBJ1-4, with 10 bases lining up with TRBD1. The junction had 5 bases not matched to a gene; V was cut back by 6 bases and J by 7 bases. This CDR3 comprises 14 residues. Germline CDR1 is MNHEY and CDR2 is SMNVEV (reference sequence). The CDR3 sequence: CASSQDRGLEKLFF. CDR3 DNA sequence: TGTGCCAGCAGCCAAGACAGGGGGCTTGAAAAACTGTTTTTT.

This clonotype was seen more than once but under ten times. This sequence joins TRBV30 and TRBJ1-2, with TRBD1 matching over 10 bases. Germline-derived CDR1 and CDR2 are GTSNPN and SVGIG (reference sequence). CDR3 length: 16 amino acids. After removal of 5 bases from V and 1 base from J, the junction contained 10 bases not matched to a gene. DNA of the CDR3: TGTGCCTGGGGTTGGACAGGGGGTCCCGATAACTATGGCTACACCTTC. It codes for CAWGWTGGPDNYGYTF. The whole variable domain, remainder taken from reference TRBV30 and TRBJ1-2, is SQTIHQWPATLVQPVGSPLSLECTVEGTSNPNLYWYRQAAGRGLQLLFYSVGIGQISSEVPQNLSASRPQDRQFILSSKKLLLSDSGFYLCAWGWTGGPDNYGYTFGSGTRLTVV.

The chain employs TRBV7-9 and TRBJ1-6, with TRBD1 matching 7 bases. This CDR3 region has 13 residues. The germline gives CDR1 SEHNR, CDR2 FQNEAQ (reference sequence). Trimming removed 8 bases from V and 7 bases from J; junction bases left unmatched: 5. CDR3 coding DNA: TGTGCCAGCGGGGACAGAGGCAATTCACCCCTCCACTTT. Translating gives CASGDRGNSPLHF.

The chain joins TRBV5-5 to TRBJ2-7; D is possibly TRBD1 (5 bases). The CDR3 runs to 11 residues. The germline CDR1 and CDR2 sequences are SGHKS and YYEKEE (reference sequence). V lost 3 bases and J lost 6, with 7 bases in between. Written as DNA, the CDR3 is TGTGCCAGCAGCTGGGGCGCCGAGCAGTACTTC. Amino acids: CASSWGAEQYF.

The rearrangement links TRBV20-1 to TRBJ2-1; unclear D gene. V was shortened by 3 bases and J by 3 bases, with 6 bases between the two germline ends. The germline CDR1 and CDR2 sequences are DFQATT and SNEGSKA (reference sequence). The CDR3 is 12 amino acids. The CDR3 loop reads CSASTGYNEQFF. CDR3 DNA: TGCAGTGCTAGCACTGGCTACAATGAGCAGTTCTTC.

This sequence joins TRBV24-1 and TRBJ2-1, with 7 nucleotides matching TRBD1. Germline CDR1 and CDR2: KGHDR and SFDVKD. V dropped 2 bases and J dropped 10; count of bases not matched to a gene: 7. The CDR3 consists of 14 residues. CDR3: CATSDSDRWNEQFF. The DNA for the CDR3 is TGTGCCACCAGTGATTCGGACAGGTGGAACGAGCAGTTCTTC.

This clonotype has a count of ten or more. The gene calls are TRBV2 and TRBJ1-2, with a weak D call TRBD1 (5 bases). Trimming shortened V by 7 bases and J by 2 bases, and 8 bases separated the two germline ends. The CDR3 extends over 12 amino acids. Germline lookup yields CDR1 SNHLY and CDR2 FYNNEI. The CDR3 nucleotides are TGTGCCAGCAATCAGGGAAACTATGGCTACACCTTC. Its translation is CASNQGNYGYTF.

This clonotype came up a few times. The chain employs TRBV5-1 and TRBJ2-5, with D unresolved. CDR3 length equals 15 residues. Germline CDR1 and CDR2: SGHRS and YFSETQ. The germline V and J ends were trimmed by 4 bases and 4 bases, with 17 bases remaining between them. CDR3 coding DNA: TGCGCCAGCAGCCATGATGGCCCCTTCGGAGAGACCCAGTACTTC. This sequence encodes CASSHDGPFGETQYF. Variable domain in full (rest from reference TRBV5-1 and TRBJ2-5): KAGVTQTPRYLIKTRGQQVTLSCSPISGHRSVSWYQQTPGQGLQFLFEYFSETQRNKGNFPGRFSGRQFSNSRSEMNVSTLELGDSALYLCASSHDGPFGETQYFGPGTRLLVL.